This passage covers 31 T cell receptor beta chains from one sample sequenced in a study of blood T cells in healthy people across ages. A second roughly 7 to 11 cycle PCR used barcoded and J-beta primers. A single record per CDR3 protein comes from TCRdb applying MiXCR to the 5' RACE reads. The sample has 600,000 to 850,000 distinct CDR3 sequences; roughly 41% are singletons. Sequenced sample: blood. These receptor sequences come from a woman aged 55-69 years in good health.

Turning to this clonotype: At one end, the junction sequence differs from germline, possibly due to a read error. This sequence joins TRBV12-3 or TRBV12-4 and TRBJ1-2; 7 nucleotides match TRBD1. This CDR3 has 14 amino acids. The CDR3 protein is CASSFFAGGAGYTF. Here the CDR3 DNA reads TGCGCCAGCAGTTTTTTCGCAGGGGGGGCCGGCTACACCTTC.

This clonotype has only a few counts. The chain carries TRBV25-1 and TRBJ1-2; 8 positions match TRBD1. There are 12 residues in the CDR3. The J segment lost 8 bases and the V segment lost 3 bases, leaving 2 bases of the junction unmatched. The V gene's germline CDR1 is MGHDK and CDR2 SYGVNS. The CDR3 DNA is TGTGCCAGCAGTGACAGGGGGCACGGCTACACCTTC. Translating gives CASSDRGHGYTF.

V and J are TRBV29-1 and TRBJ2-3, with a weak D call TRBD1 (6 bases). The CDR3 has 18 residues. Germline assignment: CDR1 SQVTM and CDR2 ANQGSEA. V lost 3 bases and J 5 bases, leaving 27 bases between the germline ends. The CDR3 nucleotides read TGCAGCGTTGATGGTTCGAGTCCAGGGGAGAGCCACTTAGATACGCAGTATTTT. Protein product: CSVDGSSPGESHLDTQYF.

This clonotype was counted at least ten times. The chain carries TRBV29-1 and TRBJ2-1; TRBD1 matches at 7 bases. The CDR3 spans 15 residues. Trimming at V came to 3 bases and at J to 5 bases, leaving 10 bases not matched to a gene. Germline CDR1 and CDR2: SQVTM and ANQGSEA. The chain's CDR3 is CSVDPGQTTNNEQFF. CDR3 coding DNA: TGCAGCGTTGACCCGGGACAGACCACCAACAATGAGCAGTTCTTC.

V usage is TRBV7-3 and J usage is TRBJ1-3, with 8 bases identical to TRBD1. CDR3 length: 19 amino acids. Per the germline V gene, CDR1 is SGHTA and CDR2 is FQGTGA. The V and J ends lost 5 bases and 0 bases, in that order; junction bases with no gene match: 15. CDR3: CASSQQNQGRGHSGNTIYF. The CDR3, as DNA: TGTGCCAGCAGCCAACAAAACCAGGGCAGGGGGCACTCTGGAAACACCATATATTTT.

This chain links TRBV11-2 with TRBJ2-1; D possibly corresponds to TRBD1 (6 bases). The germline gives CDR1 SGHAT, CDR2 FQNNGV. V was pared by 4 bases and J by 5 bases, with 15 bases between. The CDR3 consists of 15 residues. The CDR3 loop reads CASSSDSGQHNEQFF. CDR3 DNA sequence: TGTGCCAGCAGCTCCGACAGTGGACAGCACAATGAGCAGTTCTTC.

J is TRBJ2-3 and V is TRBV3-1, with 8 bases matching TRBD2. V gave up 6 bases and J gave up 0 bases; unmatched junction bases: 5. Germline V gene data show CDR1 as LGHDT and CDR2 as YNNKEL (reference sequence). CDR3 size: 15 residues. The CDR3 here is CASSETGGSTDTQYF. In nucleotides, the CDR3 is TGTGCCAGCAGTGAAACGGGGGGGAGCACAGATACGCAGTATTTT.

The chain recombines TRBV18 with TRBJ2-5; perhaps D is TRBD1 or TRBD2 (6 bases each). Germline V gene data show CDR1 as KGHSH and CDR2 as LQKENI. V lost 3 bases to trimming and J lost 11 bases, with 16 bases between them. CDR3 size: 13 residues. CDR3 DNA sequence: TGTGCCAGCTCACCGATGGGGGGCGGTGAGCAGTACTTC. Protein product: CASSPMGGGEQYF.

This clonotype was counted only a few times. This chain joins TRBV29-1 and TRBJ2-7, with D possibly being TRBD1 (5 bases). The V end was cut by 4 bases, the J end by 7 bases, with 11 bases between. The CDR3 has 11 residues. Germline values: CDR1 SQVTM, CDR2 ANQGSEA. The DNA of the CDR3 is TGCAGCGTTGTGGGGCCTAAAGAGCAGTACTTC. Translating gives CSVVGPKEQYF.

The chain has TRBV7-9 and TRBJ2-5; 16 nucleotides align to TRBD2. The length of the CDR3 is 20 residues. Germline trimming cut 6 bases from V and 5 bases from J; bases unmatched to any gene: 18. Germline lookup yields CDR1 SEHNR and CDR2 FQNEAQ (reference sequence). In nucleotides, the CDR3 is TGTGCCAGCAGGAGGCCGGACAGTCCGGGACTAGCGGGAGGGCTGGAGACCCAGTACTTC. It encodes CASRRPDSPGLAGGLETQYF.

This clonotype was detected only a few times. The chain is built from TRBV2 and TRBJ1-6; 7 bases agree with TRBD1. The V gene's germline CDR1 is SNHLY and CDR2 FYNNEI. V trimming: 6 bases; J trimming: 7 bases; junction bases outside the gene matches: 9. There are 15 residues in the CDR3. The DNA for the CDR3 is TGTGCCAGCAGCCAGGGACAGACAAACAATTCACCCCTCCACTTT. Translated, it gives CASSQGQTNNSPLHF.

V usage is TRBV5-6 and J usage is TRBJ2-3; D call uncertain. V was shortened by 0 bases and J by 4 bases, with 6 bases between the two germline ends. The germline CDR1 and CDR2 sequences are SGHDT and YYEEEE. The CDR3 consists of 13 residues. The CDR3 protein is CASSLGAADTQYF. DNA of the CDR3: TGTGCCAGCAGCTTGGGGGCGGCAGATACGCAGTATTTT. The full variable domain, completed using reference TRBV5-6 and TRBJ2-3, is DAGVTQSPTHLIKTRGQQVTLRCSPKSGHDTVSWYQQALGQGPQFIFQYYEEEERQRGNFPDRFSGHQFPNYSSELNVNALLLGDSALYLCASSLGAADTQYFGPGTRLTVL.

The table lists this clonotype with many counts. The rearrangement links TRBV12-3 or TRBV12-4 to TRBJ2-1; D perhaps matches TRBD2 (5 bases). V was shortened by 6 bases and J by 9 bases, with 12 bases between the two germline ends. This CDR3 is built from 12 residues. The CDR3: CASSQEGGEQFF. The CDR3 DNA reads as TGTGCCAGCAGCCAAGAGGGTGGTGAGCAGTTCTTC.

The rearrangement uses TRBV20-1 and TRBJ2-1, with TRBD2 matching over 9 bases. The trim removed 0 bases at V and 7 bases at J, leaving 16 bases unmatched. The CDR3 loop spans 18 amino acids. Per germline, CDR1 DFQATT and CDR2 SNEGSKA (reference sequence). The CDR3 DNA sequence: TGCAGTGCTAGAGATTGGCAAGGAGGGCTAGCGGGAAGTAATGAGCAGTTCTTC. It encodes CSARDWQGGLAGSNEQFF.

CDR3 sequence (DNA): TGTGCCACCAGTGATTACAGCTATGGCTACACCTTC. Protein product: CATSDYSYGYTF. V usage is TRBV24-1 and J usage is TRBJ1-2; D remains ambiguous. The V gene lost 2 bases and the J gene lost 4 bases, with 4 bases spanning the gap. The V gene's germline CDR1 is KGHDR and CDR2 SFDVKD. The CDR3 spans 12 residues.

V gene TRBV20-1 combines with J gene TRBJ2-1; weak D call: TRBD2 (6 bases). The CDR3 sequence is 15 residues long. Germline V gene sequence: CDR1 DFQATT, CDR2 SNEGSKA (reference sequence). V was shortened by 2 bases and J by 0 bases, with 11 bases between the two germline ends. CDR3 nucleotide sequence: TGCAGTGCTAGAACGGGGGAAATCTCCTACAATGAGCAGTTCTTC. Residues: CSARTGEISYNEQFF.

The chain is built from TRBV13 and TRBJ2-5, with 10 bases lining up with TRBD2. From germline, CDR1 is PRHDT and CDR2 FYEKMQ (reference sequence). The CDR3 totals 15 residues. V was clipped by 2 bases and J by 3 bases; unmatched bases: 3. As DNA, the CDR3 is TGTGCCAGCAGCTTAATCCTAGCGGGGGAAGAGACCCAGTACTTC. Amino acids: CASSLILAGEETQYF.

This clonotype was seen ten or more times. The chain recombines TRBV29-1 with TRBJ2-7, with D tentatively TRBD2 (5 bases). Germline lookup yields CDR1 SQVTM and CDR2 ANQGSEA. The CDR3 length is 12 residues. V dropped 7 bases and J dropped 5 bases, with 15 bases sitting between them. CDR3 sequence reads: CSASPDGDEQYF. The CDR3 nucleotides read TGCAGCGCCAGCCCGGACGGGGACGAGCAGTACTTC.

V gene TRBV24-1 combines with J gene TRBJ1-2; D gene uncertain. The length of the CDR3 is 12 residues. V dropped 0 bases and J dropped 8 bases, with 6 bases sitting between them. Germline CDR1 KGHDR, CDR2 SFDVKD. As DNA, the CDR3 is TGTGCCACCAGTGATTTGCGGGAGGGCTACACCTTC. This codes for CATSDLREGYTF.

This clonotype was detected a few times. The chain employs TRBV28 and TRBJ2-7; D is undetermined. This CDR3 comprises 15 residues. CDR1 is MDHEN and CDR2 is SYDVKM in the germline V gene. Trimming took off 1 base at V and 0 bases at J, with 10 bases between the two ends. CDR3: CASSLSGYSSYEQYF. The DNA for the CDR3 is TGTGCCAGCAGTTTATCTGGATACAGCTCCTACGAGCAGTACTTC.

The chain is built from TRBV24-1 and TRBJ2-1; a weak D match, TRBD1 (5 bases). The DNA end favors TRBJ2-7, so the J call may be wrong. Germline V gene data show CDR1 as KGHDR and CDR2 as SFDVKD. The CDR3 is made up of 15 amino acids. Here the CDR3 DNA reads TGTGCCACCAGTGATTTAGCAGGGCCAGACAATGAGCAGTACTTC. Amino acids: CATSDLAGPDNEQYF.

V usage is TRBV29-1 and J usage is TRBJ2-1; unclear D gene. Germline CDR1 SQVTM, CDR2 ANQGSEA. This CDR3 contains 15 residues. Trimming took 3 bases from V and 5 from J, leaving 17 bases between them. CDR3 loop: CSVDPRPTKDNEQFF. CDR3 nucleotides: TGCAGCGTTGATCCCAGGCCGACCAAAGACAATGAGCAGTTCTTC.

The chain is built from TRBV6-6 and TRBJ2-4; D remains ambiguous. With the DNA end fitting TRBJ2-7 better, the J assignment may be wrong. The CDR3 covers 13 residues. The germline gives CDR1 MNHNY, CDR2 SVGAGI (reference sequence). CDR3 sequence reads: CASMDPAYYEQYF. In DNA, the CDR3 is TGTGCCAGCATGGACCCCGCCTACTACGAGCAGTACTTC.

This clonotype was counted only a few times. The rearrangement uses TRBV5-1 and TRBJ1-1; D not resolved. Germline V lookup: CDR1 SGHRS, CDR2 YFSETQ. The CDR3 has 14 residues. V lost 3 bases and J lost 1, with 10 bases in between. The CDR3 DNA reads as TGCGCCAGCAGCTCGACTTATTCGAACACTGAAGCTTTCTTT. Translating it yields CASSSTYSNTEAFF.

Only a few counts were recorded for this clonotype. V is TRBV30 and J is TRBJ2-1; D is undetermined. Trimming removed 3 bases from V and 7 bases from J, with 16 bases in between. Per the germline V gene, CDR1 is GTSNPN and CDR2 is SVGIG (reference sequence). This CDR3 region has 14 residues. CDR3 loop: CAWRSMTFGNEQFF. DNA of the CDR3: TGTGCCTGGAGGTCGATGACCTTCGGGAATGAGCAGTTCTTC. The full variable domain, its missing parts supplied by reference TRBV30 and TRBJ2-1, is SQTIHQWPATLVQPVGSPLSLECTVEGTSNPNLYWYRQAAGRGLQLLFYSVGIGQISSEVPQNLSASRPQDRQFILSSKKLLLSDSGFYLCAWRSMTFGNEQFFGPGTRLTVL.

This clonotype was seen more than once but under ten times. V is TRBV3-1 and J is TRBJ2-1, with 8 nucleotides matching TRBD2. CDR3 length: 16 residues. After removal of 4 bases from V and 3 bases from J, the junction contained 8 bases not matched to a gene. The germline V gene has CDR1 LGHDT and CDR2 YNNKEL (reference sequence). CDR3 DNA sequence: TGTGCCAGCAGCCCCCAGGCGGGGGGCTTCTACAATGAGCAGTTCTTC. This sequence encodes CASSPQAGGFYNEQFF.

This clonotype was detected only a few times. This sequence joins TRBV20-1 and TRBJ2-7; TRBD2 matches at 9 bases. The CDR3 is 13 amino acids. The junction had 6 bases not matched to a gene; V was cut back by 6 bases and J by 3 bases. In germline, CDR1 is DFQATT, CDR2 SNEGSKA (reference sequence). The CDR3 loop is CSAEDSGSYEQYF. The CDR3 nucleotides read TGCAGTGCCGAGGATAGCGGGAGCTACGAGCAGTACTTC.

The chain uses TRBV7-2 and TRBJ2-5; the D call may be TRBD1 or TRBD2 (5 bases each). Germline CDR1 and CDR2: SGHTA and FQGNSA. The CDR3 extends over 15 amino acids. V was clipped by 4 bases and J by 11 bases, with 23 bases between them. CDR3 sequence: CASSSSGATLSEQYF. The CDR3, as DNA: TGTGCCAGCAGCTCATCCGGGGCCACTCTCAGTGAGCAGTACTTC. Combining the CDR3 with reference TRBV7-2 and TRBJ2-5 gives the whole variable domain GAGVSQSPSNKVTEKGKDVELRCDPISGHTALYWYRQSLGQGLEFLIYFQGNSAPDKSGLPSDRFSAERTGGSVSTLTIQRTQQEDSAVYLCASSSSGATLSEQYFGPGTRLLVL.

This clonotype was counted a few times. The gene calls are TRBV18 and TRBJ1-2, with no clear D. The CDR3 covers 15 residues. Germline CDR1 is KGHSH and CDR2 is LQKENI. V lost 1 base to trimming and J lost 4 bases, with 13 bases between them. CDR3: CASSPLQAVRYGYTF. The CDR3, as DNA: TGTGCCAGCTCACCACTTCAGGCAGTCCGCTATGGCTACACCTTC.

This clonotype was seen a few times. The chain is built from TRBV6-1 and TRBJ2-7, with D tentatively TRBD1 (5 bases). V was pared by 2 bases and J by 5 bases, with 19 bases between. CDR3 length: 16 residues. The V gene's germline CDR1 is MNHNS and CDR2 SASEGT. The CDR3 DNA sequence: TGTGCCAGCAGTGAATTCGGGCAGGGCACTTTCAACGAGCAGTACTTC. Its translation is CASSEFGQGTFNEQYF.

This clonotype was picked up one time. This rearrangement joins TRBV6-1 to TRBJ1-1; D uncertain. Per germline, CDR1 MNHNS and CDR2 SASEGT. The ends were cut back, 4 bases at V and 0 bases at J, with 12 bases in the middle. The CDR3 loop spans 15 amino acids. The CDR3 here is CASSGWAAVNTEAFF. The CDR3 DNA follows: TGTGCCAGCAGTGGATGGGCAGCCGTGAACACTGAAGCTTTCTTT.